This T cell receptor beta chain was profiled in a study of blood T cell repertoires in COVID-19. In the original workflow: Using reference gene primer amplification, nucleated cell counts were estimated. Repertoires were generated with immunoSEQ multiplex PCR, while TCRdb's copy carries only in-frame clones and drops some. The V and J calls and the clone size are those of that table, but D and trimming were determined from the DNA. The sample has more than 95,000 clones, around 84% seen once. Trimming pared 1 base from V and 6 bases from J, leaving 17 bases between. Germline V gene lookup returns CDR1 KGHSH and CDR2 LQKENI. CDR3 length: 16 amino acids.

What was sequenced was peripheral blood. The genes are TRBV18 and TRBJ2-3; D perhaps matches TRBD2 (7 bases). This clonotype originated in a human donor in a cohort sampled during active COVID-19. Here the CDR3 DNA reads TGTGCCAGCTCACCACGCGGGGGCCTCACTCCTGATACGCAGTATTTT. It translates to CASSPRGGLTPDTQYF.